This TCR beta chain was identified during a study of CD8+CD57+ T cells in acquired aplastic anemia. This clonotype was counted a few times. The trim removed 4 bases at V and 8 bases at J, leaving 6 bases unmatched. The CDR3 is 15 residues long. Germline assignment: CDR1 SGHRS and CDR2 YFSETQ. In patients chosen for sequencing, flow cytometry had shown CD8+CD57+ cell expansion. Both TCR beta VDJ combination and CDR3 sequence profiling were carried out. Genomic DNA was the template for this profiling. Via MiXCR, TCRdb re-called the reads, giving one row per CDR3 protein. The sample contains 450,000 to 600,000 distinct CDR3 sequences, about a third of which appear only once.

J is TRBJ1-6 and V is TRBV5-1, with TRBD1 identical over 10 bases. The sequence derives from a human donor with aplastic anemia. The specimen sequenced was sorted CD4+, CD8+, or CD8+CD57+ T cells (not recorded which) from PBMCs. This chain's CDR3 is CASSMTGGSDSPLHF. CDR3 bases: TGCGCCAGCAGCATGACAGGGGGCAGCGATTCACCCCTCCACTTT.